Sequencing of this T cell receptor beta chain was carried out in a study of blood T cell repertoires in COVID-19. Study overall: COVID-19 samples from acute and convalescent phases originated in the United States, Italy and Spain.

As processed by the authors: The assay estimated nucleated cells by amplifying reference gene primers. Assay: immunoSEQ multiplex PCR; the TCRdb copy retains only in-frame clones and omits some. V, J and clone size reflect that table, while D and trimming were determined from the DNA. The sample holds 360,000 or so clones, roughly nine tenths seen once. The CDR3 totals 12 residues. Germline values: CDR1 MGHDK, CDR2 SYGVNS. V gave up 9 bases and J gave up 4 bases, with 12 bases separating them. Adults between about 18 and 89 years of age took part from 24 US areas. Recovered status in Cohort 3 required two negative PCRs, clearance, or symptom resolution.

The chain recombines TRBV25-1 with TRBJ1-1; D gene uncertain. The receptor's source is a woman aged 25 to 39 who had recovered from COVID-19. The sequencing input was PBMCs or T cells enriched from blood (not recorded which). The DNA of the CDR3 is TGTGCCAGTAGACTCAGCGGCACTGAAGCTTTCTTT. Translating gives CASRLSGTEAFF.